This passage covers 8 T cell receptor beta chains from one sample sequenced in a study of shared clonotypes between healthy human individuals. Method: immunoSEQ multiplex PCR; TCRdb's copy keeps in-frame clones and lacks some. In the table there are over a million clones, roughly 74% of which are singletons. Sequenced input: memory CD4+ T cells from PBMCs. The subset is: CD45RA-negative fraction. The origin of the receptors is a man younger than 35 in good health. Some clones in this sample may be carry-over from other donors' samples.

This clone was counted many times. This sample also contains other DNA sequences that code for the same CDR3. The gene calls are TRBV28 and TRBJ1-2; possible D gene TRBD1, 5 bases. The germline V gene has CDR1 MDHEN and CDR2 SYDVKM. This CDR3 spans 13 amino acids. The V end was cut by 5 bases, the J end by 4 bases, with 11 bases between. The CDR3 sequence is CASSPPGTYGYTF. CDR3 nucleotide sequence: TGTGCCAGCAGTCCCCCAGGGACCTATGGCTACACCTTC.

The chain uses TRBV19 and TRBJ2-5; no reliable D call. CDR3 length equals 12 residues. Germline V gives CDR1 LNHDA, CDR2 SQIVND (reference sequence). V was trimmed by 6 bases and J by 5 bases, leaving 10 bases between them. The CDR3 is CASSRRQETQYF. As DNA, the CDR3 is TGTGCCAGTAGCAGACGGCAGGAGACCCAGTACTTC.

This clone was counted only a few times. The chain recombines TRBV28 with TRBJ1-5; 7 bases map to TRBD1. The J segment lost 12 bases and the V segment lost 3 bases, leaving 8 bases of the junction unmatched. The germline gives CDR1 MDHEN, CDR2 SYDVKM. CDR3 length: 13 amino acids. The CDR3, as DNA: TGTGCCAGCAGTTTGGGTAGGGGGCGGTTCCAGCATTTT. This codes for CASSLGRGRFQHF.

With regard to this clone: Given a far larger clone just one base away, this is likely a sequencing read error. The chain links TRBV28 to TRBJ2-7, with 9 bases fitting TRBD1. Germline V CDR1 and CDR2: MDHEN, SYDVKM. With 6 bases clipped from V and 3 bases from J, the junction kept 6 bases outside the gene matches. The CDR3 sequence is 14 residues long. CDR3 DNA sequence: TGTGCCAGCAGCTCCGGGACAGGGCGCTACGAGCAGTACTTC. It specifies CASSSGTGRYEQYF.

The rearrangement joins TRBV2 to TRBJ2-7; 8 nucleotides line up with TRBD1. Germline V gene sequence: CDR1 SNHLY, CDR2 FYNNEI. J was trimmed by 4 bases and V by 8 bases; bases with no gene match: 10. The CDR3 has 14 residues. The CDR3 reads CASLVGQGTYEQYF. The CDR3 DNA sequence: TGTGCCAGCTTAGTCGGACAGGGAACTTACGAGCAGTACTTC.

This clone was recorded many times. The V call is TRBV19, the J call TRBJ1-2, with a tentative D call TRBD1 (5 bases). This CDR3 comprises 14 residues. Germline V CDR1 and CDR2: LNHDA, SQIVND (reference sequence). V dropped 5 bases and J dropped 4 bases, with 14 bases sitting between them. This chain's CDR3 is CASSESRGVYGYTF. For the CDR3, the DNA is TGTGCCAGTAGTGAATCACGGGGGGTCTATGGCTACACCTTC.

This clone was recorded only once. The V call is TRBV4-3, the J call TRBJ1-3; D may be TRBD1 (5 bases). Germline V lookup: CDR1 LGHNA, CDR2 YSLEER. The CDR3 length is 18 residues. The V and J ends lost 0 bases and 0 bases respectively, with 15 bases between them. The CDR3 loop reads CASSQDGGRPSSGNTIYF. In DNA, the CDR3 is TGCGCCAGCAGCCAAGACGGGGGACGGCCGAGCTCTGGAAACACCATATATTTT.

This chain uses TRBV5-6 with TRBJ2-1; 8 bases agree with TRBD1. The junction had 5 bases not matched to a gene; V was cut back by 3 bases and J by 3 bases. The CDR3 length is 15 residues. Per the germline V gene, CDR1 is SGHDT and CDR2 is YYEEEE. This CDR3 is CASSWTGQGYNEQFF. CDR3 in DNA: TGTGCCAGCAGCTGGACCGGACAGGGCTACAATGAGCAGTTCTTC.